A single sample is the source of the 22 T cell receptor beta chains below, sequenced in a study of blood T cells in healthy people across ages. A sample-barcoded 5' primer and a J-beta primer mix were used in a second PCR of roughly 6 to 11 cycles. TCRdb re-analysed the 5' RACE reads in MiXCR, keeping a single row per CDR3 protein. Here the sample spans more than 800,000 distinct CDR3 sequences, around 45% being singletons. Sequenced: blood. The source is a woman aged 55-70 years in good health.

This clonotype was counted only a few times. V usage is TRBV20-1 and J usage is TRBJ2-1; TRBD2 matches 14 bases. V lost 6 bases, J lost 8 bases, and 12 bases stayed unmatched. Germline V gene sequence: CDR1 DFQATT, CDR2 SNEGSKA (reference sequence). This CDR3 spans 16 amino acids. The CDR3 sequence: CSARGLAGGPMHEQFF. The DNA of the CDR3 is TGCAGTGCGCGCGGACTAGCGGGAGGCCCCATGCATGAGCAGTTCTTC.

This clonotype has a handful of counts. The chain uses TRBV10-3 and TRBJ2-1; D call uncertain. Germline CDR1 is ENHRY and CDR2 is SYGVKD. The CDR3 covers 12 residues. V was trimmed by 0 bases and J by 10 bases, leaving 7 bases between them. CDR3 protein: CAISESQQEQFF. DNA of the CDR3: TGTGCCATCAGTGAGTCGCAGCAGGAGCAGTTCTTC.

This clonotype was detected ten times or more. J is TRBJ2-7 and V is TRBV5-1; 9 bases are a match to TRBD1. Germline V lookup: CDR1 SGHRS, CDR2 YFSETQ. Trimming at V came to 3 bases and at J to 6 bases, leaving 7 bases not matched to a gene. CDR3 size: 14 residues. In DNA form, the CDR3 reads TGCGCCAGCAGCTGGGACAGGGAAGAAGCCGAGCAGTACTTC. Translating gives CASSWDREEAEQYF.

This clonotype was counted between two and nine times. The rearrangement uses TRBV20-1 and TRBJ2-3, with TRBD2 matching over 9 bases. Per germline, CDR1 DFQATT and CDR2 SNEGSKA (reference sequence). Unmatched junction bases numbered 13, after V lost 3 bases and J lost 6 bases. The CDR3 extends over 16 amino acids. This CDR3 is CSARAGAGLAFDTQYF. In DNA form, the CDR3 reads TGCAGTGCTAGGGCAGGAGCGGGACTAGCCTTTGATACGCAGTATTTT.

This clonotype came up once. This chain links TRBV5-6 with TRBJ2-5; 9 bases align to TRBD1. The tail of the sequence fits TRBJ2-7 better, so the J call may be wrong. This CDR3 is built from 17 residues. The germline V gene encodes CDR1 SGHDT and CDR2 YYEEEE. CDR3 sequence: CASSSTGGLVGYNEQYF. The CDR3 DNA reads TGTGCCAGCAGCTCGACAGGGGGTCTCGTGGGGTACAACGAGCAGTACTTC.

The gene calls are TRBV6-6 and TRBJ2-7; D gene unclear. Germline V gene data show CDR1 as MNHNY and CDR2 as SVGAGI (reference sequence). CDR3 size: 15 residues. V lost 2 bases to trimming and J lost 6 bases, with 17 bases between them. The CDR3 coding sequence is TGTGCCAGCAGTTACGGTTCGTTAGACTGGGGCGAGCAGTACTTC. Its translation is CASSYGSLDWGEQYF.

The V call is TRBV20-1, the J call TRBJ2-3; no definite D call. V was cut by 6 bases and J by 5 bases, with 12 bases left in between. This CDR3 spans 12 amino acids. Looked up from germline, CDR1 is DFQATT and CDR2 is SNEGSKA (reference sequence). CDR3 residues: CSALMRGDTQYF. CDR3 coding DNA: TGCAGTGCCCTCATGAGAGGAGATACGCAGTATTTT.

This clonotype was seen a handful of times. The chain combines TRBV5-6 with TRBJ2-1; D remains ambiguous. This CDR3 has 13 residues. Trimming took off 2 bases at V and 11 bases at J, with 14 bases between the two ends. Germline loops: CDR1 SGHDT, CDR2 YYEEEE. The CDR3 coding sequence is TGTGCCAGCAGCTTTACTGTAGGCGGCAAGCAGTTCTTC. Translated: CASSFTVGGKQFF.

Written as DNA, the CDR3 is TGTGCCATCAATCACCGACAGGGCAAGGACAATGAGCAGTTCTTC. It is translated as CAINHRQGKDNEQFF. The chain has TRBV10-3 and TRBJ2-1, with 7 bases fitting TRBD1. After removal of 7 bases from V and 5 bases from J, the junction contained 11 bases not matched to a gene. CDR1 and CDR2 (germline): ENHRY, SYGVKD. The CDR3 sequence is 15 residues long.

This clonotype was seen only a few times. The CDR3 protein is CASSFGLAGPSTDTQYF. Here the CDR3 DNA reads TGTGCCAGCAGCTTCGGACTAGCGGGCCCCAGCACAGATACGCAGTATTTT. The rearrangement uses TRBV11-1 and TRBJ2-3, with 11 bases fitting TRBD2. The V gene's germline CDR1 is SGHAT and CDR2 FQDESV (reference sequence). The CDR3 length is 17 residues. The J segment lost 0 bases and the V segment lost 3 bases, leaving 5 bases of the junction unmatched.

This clonotype was detected only a few times. The chain links TRBV21-1 to TRBJ1-1; no check of the table's D call, TRBD1, against the DNA was made. TRBV21-1 is a pseudogene. CDR3 size: 13 residues. The CDR3 DNA reads as TGTGCCAGCAGCAAAGTGACAGGGGGTGAAGCTTTCTTT. Residues: CASSKVTGGEAFF.

Comment on this clonotype: At one end, the junction sequence differs from germline, possibly due to a read error. The chain uses TRBV6-5 and TRBJ1-2, with D uncertain. Germline CDR1 is MNHEY and CDR2 is SVGAGI. The CDR3 consists of 16 residues. This chain's CDR3 is CASTSGGRGANYGYTF. DNA for the CDR3: TGCGCCAGCACCTCTGGTGGCCGGGGAGCTAACTATGGCTACACCTTC.

This clonotype showed up just a few times. The V gene is TRBV9, the J gene TRBJ2-7, with TRBD1 as a possible D gene (6 bases). Germline lookup yields CDR1 SGDLS and CDR2 YYNGEE. The CDR3 consists of 15 residues. Deletions cut 4 bases from V and 3 bases from J, with 17 bases between. This CDR3 reads CASSPQQDSYYEQYF. CDR3 DNA sequence: TGTGCCAGCAGCCCCCAACAGGACAGTTACTACGAGCAGTACTTC.

This chain connects TRBV28 to TRBJ1-4; no clear D gene. Trimming stripped 5 bases from V and 3 bases from J, with 13 bases between. The CDR3 is 15 amino acids. The germline CDR1 and CDR2 sequences are MDHEN and SYDVKM. CDR3: CASSPHSTPNEKLFF. The CDR3 coding sequence is TGTGCCAGCAGTCCCCATTCGACACCTAATGAAAAACTGTTTTTT.

This clonotype turned up a few times. The rearrangement links TRBV9 to TRBJ2-1; a weak D match, TRBD1 (6 bases). Trimming stripped 0 bases from V and 0 bases from J, with 10 bases between. This CDR3 is 16 amino acids long. The germline gives CDR1 SGDLS, CDR2 YYNGEE. The CDR3 protein is CASSVDFRGSYNEQFF. The CDR3 DNA follows: TGTGCCAGCAGCGTAGACTTCAGGGGCTCCTACAATGAGCAGTTCTTC.

The chain is built from TRBV27 and TRBJ2-1; possible D gene TRBD1, 8 bases. The germline V gene has CDR1 MNHEY and CDR2 SMNVEV (reference sequence). There are 15 residues in the CDR3. Trimming cost V 6 bases and J 4 bases, with 16 bases left between them. This CDR3 reads CASRRTGGGYNEQFF. CDR3 nucleotides: TGTGCCAGCAGACGAACAGGGGGGGGGTACAATGAGCAGTTCTTC.

The V gene is TRBV3-1, the J gene TRBJ2-5; the match to TRBD1 covers 7 bases. The CDR3 length is 14 residues. CDR1 is LGHDT, CDR2 YNNKEL, per germline (reference sequence). The V segment lost 6 bases and the J segment 11 bases; nucleotides outside the gene matches: 15. This CDR3 reads CASRRQGTYNEQYF. In DNA form, the CDR3 reads TGTGCCAGCAGACGACAGGGAACCTACAATGAGCAGTACTTC.

There are a few counts of this clonotype. This chain links TRBV5-1 with TRBJ2-7; 11 bases agree with TRBD1. V was pared by 4 bases and J by 6 bases, with 9 bases of the junction left unmatched. Germline V gene data show CDR1 as SGHRS and CDR2 as YFSETQ. The CDR3 runs to 15 residues. The CDR3 here is CASSPGDRGFFEQYF. The CDR3 region has the DNA TGCGCCAGCAGCCCGGGGGACAGGGGGTTCTTCGAGCAGTACTTC.

The chain employs TRBV29-1 and TRBJ2-3; TRBD2 agrees at 8 bases. Per germline, CDR1 SQVTM and CDR2 ANQGSEA. V dropped 7 bases and J dropped 5; count of bases not matched to a gene: 5. The CDR3 length is 12 residues. CDR3 loop: CSAATSVDTQYF. The CDR3 coding sequence is TGCAGCGCTGCGACTAGCGTAGATACGCAGTATTTT.

The CDR3 reads CASSVTGVQPQHF. CDR3 nucleotide sequence: TGTGCCAGCAGCGTAACAGGGGTCCAGCCCCAGCATTTT. This rearrangement joins TRBV7-8 to TRBJ1-5, with 7 bases fitting TRBD1. The germline V gene encodes CDR1 SGHVS and CDR2 FQNEAQ. J lost 7 bases, V lost 5 bases, and 5 bases had no gene match. CDR3 size: 13 residues.

The sample holds many counts of this clonotype. V and J are TRBV7-2 and TRBJ2-5; D not resolved. This CDR3 is built from 13 residues. The V gene lost 5 bases and the J gene lost 1 base, with 8 bases spanning the gap. Germline V gene lookup returns CDR1 SGHTA and CDR2 FQGNSA. The chain's CDR3 is CASSPAPQETQYF. For the CDR3, the DNA is TGTGCCAGCAGCCCAGCGCCCCAAGAGACCCAGTACTTC.

The rearrangement joins TRBV6-6 to TRBJ2-1, with D possibly being TRBD1 (6 bases). The V end was cut by 2 bases, the J end by 4 bases, with 12 bases between. CDR3 size: 15 residues. Germline CDR1 MNHNY, CDR2 SVGAGI (reference sequence). CDR3 protein: CASSYQGGRYNEQFF. CDR3 DNA sequence: TGTGCCAGCAGTTACCAAGGGGGACGGTACAATGAGCAGTTCTTC.